This TCR beta chain comes out of a study of regulatory T cells in long-lasting Graves disease. The time point denotes: persistent/refractory GD, antithyroid drugs over 5 years with positive TRAb. PBMC-extracted RNA yielded the TCR library. Building the TCR beta libraries relied on iRepertoire HTBI primers, and CDR3 regions underwent Arm-PCR. TCRdb passed the multiplex PCR reads through MiXCR, listing each CDR3 protein once. This sample yields 400,000 or so distinct CDR3 sequences, of which around 21% are seen a single time; 20% belongs to the top ten. CDR3 length: 16 amino acids. The germline gives CDR1 SGHTA, CDR2 FQGNSA. Trimming removed 5 bases at V and 2 bases at J, with 18 bases between. This clonotype was recorded many times.

The V and J genes are TRBV7-2 and TRBJ2-5, with a tentative D call TRBD1 (6 bases). This receptor was taken from a female donor with Graves disease. The sequencing used peripheral blood mononuclear cells (PBMCs), collected when the disease was refractory, from a patient treated with antithyroid drugs. CDR3 sequence: CASSGGATGNQETQYF. For the CDR3, the DNA is TGTGCCAGCAGCGGTGGGGCAACAGGGAATCAAGAGACCCAGTACTTC.